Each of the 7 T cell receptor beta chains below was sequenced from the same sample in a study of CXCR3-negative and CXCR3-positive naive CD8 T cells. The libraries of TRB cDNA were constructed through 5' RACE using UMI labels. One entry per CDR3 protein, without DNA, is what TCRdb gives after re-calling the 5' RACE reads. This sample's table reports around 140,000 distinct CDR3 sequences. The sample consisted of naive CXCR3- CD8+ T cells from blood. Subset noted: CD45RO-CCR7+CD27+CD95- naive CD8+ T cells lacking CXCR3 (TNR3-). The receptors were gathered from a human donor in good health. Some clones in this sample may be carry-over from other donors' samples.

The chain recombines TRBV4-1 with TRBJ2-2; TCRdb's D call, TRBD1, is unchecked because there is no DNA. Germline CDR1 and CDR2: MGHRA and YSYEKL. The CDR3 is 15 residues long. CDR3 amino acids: CASSQDGTATGELFF.

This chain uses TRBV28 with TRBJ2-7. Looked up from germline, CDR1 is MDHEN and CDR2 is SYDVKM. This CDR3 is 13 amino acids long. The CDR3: CASSNILSYEQYF.

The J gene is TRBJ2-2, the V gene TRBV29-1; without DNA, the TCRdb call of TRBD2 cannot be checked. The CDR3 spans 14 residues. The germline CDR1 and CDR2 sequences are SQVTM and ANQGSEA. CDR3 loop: CSVFLARNTGELFF.

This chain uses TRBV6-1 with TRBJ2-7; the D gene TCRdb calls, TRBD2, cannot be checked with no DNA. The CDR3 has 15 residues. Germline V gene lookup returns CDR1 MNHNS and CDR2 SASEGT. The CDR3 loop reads CASSEGGRDFDEQYF.

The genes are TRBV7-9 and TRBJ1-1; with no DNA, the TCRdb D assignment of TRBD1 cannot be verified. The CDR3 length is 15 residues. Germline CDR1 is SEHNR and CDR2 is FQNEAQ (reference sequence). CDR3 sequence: CASSTRQDVNTEAFF.

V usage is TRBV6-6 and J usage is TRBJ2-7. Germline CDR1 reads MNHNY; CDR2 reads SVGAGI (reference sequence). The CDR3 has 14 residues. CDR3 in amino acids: CASSYEGSSYEQYF.

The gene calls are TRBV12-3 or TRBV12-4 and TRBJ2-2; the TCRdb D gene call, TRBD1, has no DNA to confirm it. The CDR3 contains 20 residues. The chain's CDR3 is CASSLLYPRKADANTGELFF.